One sample yielded the 28 T cell receptor beta chains listed below, sequenced in a study of blood T cells in healthy people across ages. The second PCR ran about 6 to 11 cycles with a sample-barcoded 5' primer and J-beta primers. MiXCR, applied by TCRdb to the 5' RACE reads, yields one record per CDR3 protein. There are hundreds of thousands of distinct CDR3 sequences in the sample; around 25% occur only once, and about 2.9% lies in the top ten. In addition, the sample was reused for a study of T cells of mothers and their children.

Input material: blood. All receptors derive from a boy younger than 18 in good health.

V gene TRBV3-1 combines with J gene TRBJ2-1; D is perhaps TRBD1 (5 bases). The last part of the DNA fits TRBJ2-5 better; the J call may be wrong. This CDR3 contains 16 residues. CDR1 and CDR2 from the germline V gene are LGHDT and YNNKEL (reference sequence). The CDR3, as DNA: TGTGCCAGCAGCCAAGATAGGTACCCAGGGCTCGGGACCCAGTACTTC. The encoded protein is CASSQDRYPGLGTQYF.

This clonotype has a handful of counts. The V gene is TRBV29-1, the J gene TRBJ1-2; a weak D match, TRBD1 (5 bases). The V gene lost 7 bases and the J gene lost 5 bases, with 11 bases spanning the gap. Germline CDR1 SQVTM, CDR2 ANQGSEA. CDR3 size: 11 residues. The CDR3 loop reads CSGGLGYGYTF. For the CDR3, the DNA is TGCAGCGGGGGACTGGGGTATGGCTACACCTTC.

This clonotype was picked up one time. This chain connects TRBV10-3 to TRBJ2-4; a possible D gene is TRBD2 (7 bases). V was shortened by 6 bases and J by 1 base, with 10 bases between the two germline ends. The CDR3 is 14 amino acids. CDR1 ENHRY and CDR2 SYGVKD come from the germline V gene. CDR3 in DNA: TGTGCCATCAGCGAGGGGGGGGCCAAAAACATTCAGTACTTC. As protein: CAISEGGAKNIQYF.

The V and J genes are TRBV6-1 and TRBJ2-5; D uncertain. V shed 2 bases and J shed 5 bases, with 15 bases lying between them. The CDR3 length is 15 residues. CDR1 and CDR2 from the germline V gene are MNHNS and SASEGT. DNA for the CDR3: TGTGCCAGCAGTGAAAATAGGGTTGGGTTTGAGACCCAGTACTTC. Translated: CASSENRVGFETQYF.

This clonotype was seen more than once but under ten times. The V call is TRBV11-1, the J call TRBJ2-5, with D uncertain. Per germline, CDR1 SGHAT and CDR2 FQDESV (reference sequence). The V end was cut by 5 bases, the J end by 3 bases, with 10 bases between. CDR3 length: 13 residues. CDR3: CASSPLEKETQYF. CDR3 nucleotide sequence: TGTGCCAGCAGCCCGCTTGAGAAAGAGACCCAGTACTTC.

In its sample, this clonotype was seen a few times. The chain is built from TRBV20-1 and TRBJ2-1; 7 bases fit TRBD1. Germline CDR1 and CDR2: DFQATT and SNEGSKA (reference sequence). CDR3 length equals 16 residues. V lost 0 bases and J lost 4; bases outside the gene matches: 9. The CDR3 protein is CSARDRVGDSYNEQFF. As DNA, the CDR3 is TGCAGTGCTAGAGACCGGGTAGGGGACAGTTACAATGAGCAGTTCTTC.

This clonotype has more than one count but fewer than ten. V is TRBV4-1 and J is TRBJ2-1; the match to TRBD1 covers 7 bases. The J call may be in error: the DNA end matches TRBJ2-5 better. This CDR3 has 14 residues. Germline CDR1 and CDR2: MGHRA and YSYEKL. The chain's CDR3 is CASSPTTGSGAQYF. CDR3 coding DNA: TGCGCCAGCAGCCCCACGACAGGGTCCGGGGCCCAGTACTTC.

V gene TRBV6-1 combines with J gene TRBJ2-7; D is possibly TRBD1 or TRBD2 (5 bases each). Trimming removed 3 bases at V and 5 bases at J, with 11 bases between. Germline V CDR1 and CDR2: MNHNS, SASEGT. The CDR3 spans 13 residues. The chain's CDR3 is CASSDMGPNEQYF. The CDR3 DNA sequence: TGTGCCAGCAGTGATATGGGACCGAACGAGCAGTACTTC.

This chain links TRBV25-1 with TRBJ1-2, with 8 bases matching TRBD1. The CDR3 has 14 amino acids. V lost 5 bases, J lost 7 bases, and 9 bases stayed unmatched. Germline values: CDR1 MGHDK, CDR2 SYGVNS. CDR3 residues: CASSPFTGGGGYTF. Written as DNA, the CDR3 is TGTGCCAGCAGTCCCTTTACAGGGGGGGGTGGCTACACCTTC.

This clonotype has a count of ten or more. The rearrangement joins TRBV9 to TRBJ2-7, with a tentative D call TRBD1 (6 bases). V lost 4 bases and J lost 0, with 11 bases in between. Germline-derived CDR1 and CDR2 are SGDLS and YYNGEE. The CDR3 extends over 14 amino acids. DNA for the CDR3: TGTGCCAGCAGCAAGGACAGTGCCTCCTACGAGCAGTACTTC. Protein: CASSKDSASYEQYF.

The genes are TRBV28 and TRBJ1-4; possible D gene TRBD1, 5 bases. In germline, CDR1 is MDHEN, CDR2 SYDVKM. The length of the CDR3 is 15 residues. Trimming shortened V by 5 bases and J by 5 bases, and 15 bases separated the two germline ends. As DNA, the CDR3 is TGTGCCAGCAGTGGTTGGGGACGGCAGAATGAAAAACTGTTTTTT. Its protein product is CASSGWGRQNEKLFF. The complete variable domain, with remaining parts taken from reference TRBV28 and TRBJ1-4, reads DVKVTQSSRYLVKRTGEKVFLECVQDMDHENMFWYRQDPGLGLRLIYFSYDVKMKEKGDIPEGYSVSREKKERFSLILESASTNQTSMYLCASSGWGRQNEKLFFGSGTQLSVL.

To note about this clonotype: The CDR3 end shows no conserved phenylalanine or tryptophan, and so a read error is likely. The V gene is TRBV6-6, the J gene TRBJ1-3; D is unclear. The CDR3 is 15 residues long. The germline V gene has CDR1 MNHNY and CDR2 SVGAGI (reference sequence). V was shortened by 3 bases and J by 0 bases, with 9 bases between the two germline ends. CDR3 sequence reads: CASSYQPSSGNTIYL. As DNA, the CDR3 is TGTGCCAGCAGTTATCAGCCTAGCTCTGGAAACACCATATATCTT.

This clonotype was observed a handful of times. V is TRBV7-3 and J is TRBJ2-3; D not certain. Germline CDR1 and CDR2: SGHTA and FQGTGA. This CDR3 is built from 15 residues. The V end lost 2 bases, the J end lost 1 base, and 10 bases lay between the germline ends. The CDR3 reads CASSLGLGGTDTQYF. The CDR3, as DNA: TGTGCCAGCAGCTTAGGCCTGGGTGGCACAGATACGCAGTATTTT.

This clonotype was counted between two and nine times. No conserved phenylalanine or tryptophan ends this CDR3, so it is likely a read error. The V gene is TRBV20-1, the J gene TRBJ2-5; possible D gene TRBD2, 6 bases. The germline V and J ends were trimmed by 3 bases and 2 bases, with 13 bases remaining between them. The CDR3 consists of 14 residues. Germline lookup yields CDR1 DFQATT and CDR2 SNEGSKA (reference sequence). In DNA form, the CDR3 reads TGCAGTGCTAGTCAGGGTGGGGGGCAAGAGACCCAGTACCTC. Its protein product is CSASQGGGQETQYL.

This clonotype was seen a few times. This chain uses TRBV5-6 with TRBJ2-5; D gene uncertain. The J call may be in error: the DNA end matches TRBJ2-7 better. Germline CDR1 SGHDT, CDR2 YYEEEE. There are 14 residues in the CDR3. CDR3 amino acids: CASSLGFGSYEQYF. In nucleotides, the CDR3 is TGTGCCAGCAGCTTGGGGTTCGGATCCTACGAGCAGTACTTC.

The V and J genes are TRBV7-8 and TRBJ2-3; unclear D gene. The V gene lost 5 bases and the J gene lost 0 bases, with 12 bases spanning the gap. The V gene's germline CDR1 is SGHVS and CDR2 FQNEAQ. The CDR3 is made up of 15 amino acids. CDR3 region: CASSLYPVSTDTQYF. The CDR3 region has the DNA TGTGCCAGCAGCCTATACCCGGTGAGCACAGATACGCAGTATTTT.

The CDR3 is CASPGAKSFSGNTIYF. The CDR3 coding sequence is TGCGCCAGCCCAGGGGCAAAAAGCTTCTCTGGAAACACCATATATTTT. The chain joins TRBV10-2 to TRBJ1-3; D possibly corresponds to TRBD1 (6 bases). Germline values: CDR1 WSHSY, CDR2 SAAADI. There are 16 residues in the CDR3. Trimming left V 8 bases short and J 0 bases short, with 17 bases between.

The chain carries TRBV2 and TRBJ2-3; D is possibly TRBD1 or TRBD2 (5 bases each). The CDR3 loop spans 14 amino acids. V lost 4 bases and J lost 6, with 14 bases in between. Germline V gives CDR1 SNHLY, CDR2 FYNNEI. CDR3 sequence reads: CASSAGTMRDTQYF. Here the CDR3 DNA reads TGTGCCAGCAGTGCTGGGACGATGAGGGATACGCAGTATTTT.

The chain carries TRBV5-1 and TRBJ2-1, with TRBD1 matching over 9 bases. The germline CDR1 and CDR2 sequences are SGHRS and YFSETQ. The CDR3 extends over 15 amino acids. V lost 7 bases, J lost 5 bases, and 10 bases stayed unmatched. The CDR3 DNA reads TGCGCCAGCCGAATTAGGACAGGGGCCAACAATGAGCAGTTCTTC. Translated, it gives CASRIRTGANNEQFF.

The sample holds a few counts of this clonotype. One end of the junction is discordant with germline, which a read error may explain. The chain links TRBV12-3 or TRBV12-4 to TRBJ2-3; the D is unclear. The length of the CDR3 is 11 residues. The CDR3 region is CASSLADAQYF. CDR3 sequence (DNA): TGTGCCAGCAGTTTAGCAGATGCGCAGTATTTT.

With regard to this clonotype: The junction does not match germline at one end; this may be a read error. The chain uses TRBV10-3 and TRBJ2-5; 12 bases match TRBD2. The CDR3 contains 17 residues. CDR1 is ENHRY and CDR2 is SYGVKD in the germline V gene. The CDR3: CVISESFARLAGAPVCF. The CDR3 DNA sequence: TGTGTCATCAGTGAGTCTTTCGCTCGACTAGCGGGGGCCCCAGTGTGCTTC.

This clonotype was counted a few times. CDR3 region: CASRPSGGIEQFF. For the CDR3, the DNA is TGTGCCAGCAGGCCTAGCGGGGGGATTGAGCAGTTCTTC. The V call is TRBV3-1, the J call TRBJ2-1; 11 nucleotides line up with TRBD2. The CDR3 length is 13 residues. V was pared by 6 bases and J by 9 bases, with 4 bases of the junction left unmatched. CDR1 and CDR2 (germline): LGHDT, YNNKEL (reference sequence).

The CDR3 is CASSVTNEKLFF. The CDR3 DNA is TGTGCCAGCAGCGTCACTAATGAAAAACTGTTTTTT. The gene calls are TRBV28 and TRBJ1-4, with no clear D. Trimming removed 6 bases at V and 2 bases at J, with 4 bases between. Germline CDR1 MDHEN, CDR2 SYDVKM. This CDR3 contains 12 residues.

This clonotype occurred a few times. The V call is TRBV12-3 or TRBV12-4, the J call TRBJ1-2, with D possibly matching TRBD1 (6 bases). This CDR3 has 12 residues. V was trimmed by 5 bases and J by 6 bases, leaving 10 bases between them. The CDR3 DNA reads TGTGCCAGCAGTCGGGGGCCGGATGGCTACACCTTC. Translated: CASSRGPDGYTF.

The V call is TRBV15, the J call TRBJ1-1, with D unclear. V lost 0 bases and J lost 7, with 15 bases in between. The V gene's germline CDR1 is LNHNV and CDR2 YYDKDF (reference sequence). There are 15 residues in the CDR3. The CDR3 loop is CATSREADARGEAFF. In DNA form, the CDR3 reads TGTGCCACCAGCAGAGAGGCGGACGCGCGGGGTGAAGCTTTCTTT.

The DNA of the CDR3 is TGCAGCTCCTCCGATGACTATGGCTACACCTTC. Translating it yields CSSSDDYGYTF. The chain recombines TRBV29-1 with TRBJ1-2, with no clear D. Trimming shortened V by 8 bases and J by 3 bases, and 10 bases separated the two germline ends. CDR1 is SQVTM, CDR2 ANQGSEA, per germline. CDR3 length: 11 amino acids.

This clonotype was seen a few times. The CDR3 region is CATSAGGWGYTF. The CDR3 nucleotides are TGTGCCACCAGTGCCGGAGGGTGGGGCTACACCTTC. This chain uses TRBV24-1 with TRBJ1-2; D gene uncertain. The CDR3 covers 12 residues. Germline V lookup: CDR1 KGHDR, CDR2 SFDVKD. V was cut by 5 bases and J by 8 bases, with 11 bases left in between.

The chain combines TRBV7-9 with TRBJ1-2; 8 bases fit TRBD1. The CDR3 runs 16 residues. The junction had 14 bases not matched to a gene; V was cut back by 5 bases and J by 6 bases. CDR1 and CDR2 from the germline V gene are SEHNR and FQNEAQ (reference sequence). The CDR3 sequence: CASSSRDRLPRDGYTF. For the CDR3, the DNA is TGTGCCAGCAGCAGCCGGGACAGGCTGCCCAGGGATGGCTACACCTTC.